One sample yielded the 30 T cell receptor beta chains listed below, sequenced in a study of blood T cell repertoires in COVID-19. Assay: immunoSEQ multiplex PCR; the TCRdb copy retains only in-frame clones and omits some. The sample includes roughly 220,000 clones, about three quarters of them seen just once. Sequencing was done on a sample of peripheral blood. These receptors all stem from a woman in her 70s with acute or convalescent COVID-19.

V and J are TRBV5-1 and TRBJ2-5; 9 bases map to TRBD2. CDR1 is SGHRS, CDR2 YFSETQ, per germline. The CDR3 length is 16 residues. After removal of 4 bases from V and 5 bases from J, the junction contained 12 bases not matched to a gene. In DNA form, the CDR3 reads TGCGCCAGCAGCCCTGTTGGCGGGAGGGCAGGGGAGACCCAGTACTTC. This sequence encodes CASSPVGGRAGETQYF.

CDR3 region: CASSPLESTDTQYF. In DNA, the CDR3 is TGTGCCAGCTCACCCCTGGAGTCGACAGATACGCAGTATTTT. The chain carries TRBV18 and TRBJ2-3; D call uncertain. There are 14 residues in the CDR3. The germline V gene has CDR1 KGHSH and CDR2 LQKENI. V lost 3 bases and J 3 bases, leaving 10 bases between the germline ends.

The sample holds one count of this clone. The rearrangement joins TRBV5-6 to TRBJ2-7; 12 bases fit TRBD2. Germline V gene lookup returns CDR1 SGHDT and CDR2 YYEEEE. The CDR3 totals 16 residues. V lost 4 bases, J lost 5 bases, and 10 bases stayed unmatched. CDR3 residues: CASSLSWTSGINEQYF. The CDR3 bases are TGTGCCAGCAGCCTGTCTTGGACTAGCGGGATTAACGAGCAGTACTTC.

The rearrangement links TRBV30 to TRBJ1-1; D perhaps matches TRBD1 (6 bases). Trimming cost V 0 bases and J 10 bases, with 15 bases left between them. The germline V gene has CDR1 GTSNPN and CDR2 SVGIG (reference sequence). The CDR3 is made up of 13 amino acids. The CDR3 DNA follows: TGTGCCTGGAGTGTACGGGGGGCGCTTGCAGCTTTCTTT. This gives the protein CAWSVRGALAAFF.

V usage is TRBV27 and J usage is TRBJ1-6; tentatively, D is TRBD1 (6 bases). The CDR3 totals 14 residues. V was pared by 4 bases and J by 8 bases, with 12 bases between. CDR1 and CDR2 from the germline V gene are MNHEY and SMNVEV (reference sequence). The CDR3 DNA is TGTGCCAGCAGTTCTTCAGGGGCATATTCACCCCTCCACTTT. Its protein product is CASSSSGAYSPLHF.

This chain connects TRBV15 to TRBJ1-2, with D tentatively TRBD1 (5 bases). CDR3 length: 16 amino acids. Germline loops: CDR1 LNHNV, CDR2 YYDKDF (reference sequence). V was shortened by 1 base and J by 4 bases, with 16 bases between the two germline ends. CDR3 sequence reads: CATSRVTGRSSYGYTF. The CDR3 nucleotides read TGTGCCACCAGCAGAGTTACAGGACGGAGTAGCTATGGCTACACCTTC.

This chain links TRBV28 with TRBJ2-4, with a possible D match to TRBD2 (5 bases). Trimming removed 2 bases from V and 8 bases from J, with 13 bases in between. The germline V gene has CDR1 MDHEN and CDR2 SYDVKM. This CDR3 region has 14 residues. CDR3 in DNA: TGTGCCAGCAGTTTAATTACGGGGTTGGACATTCAGTACTTC. Translated, it gives CASSLITGLDIQYF.

The V gene is TRBV3-1 (or the pseudogene TRBV3-2), the J gene TRBJ2-5; perhaps TRBD2 as D (5 bases). CDR1 is LGHDT and CDR2 is YNNKEL in the germline V gene (reference sequence). Trimming removed 2 bases at V and 10 bases at J, with 20 bases between. This CDR3 spans 15 amino acids. The CDR3 here is CASSQPSGIEKGQYF. The CDR3 DNA follows: TGTGCCAGCAGCCAACCGTCCGGGATAGAAAAAGGCCAGTACTTC.

The chain has TRBV5-4 and TRBJ2-3; D perhaps matches TRBD2 (5 bases). The CDR3 spans 14 residues. CDR1 is SGHNT and CDR2 is YYREEE in the germline V gene (reference sequence). The V end lost 2 bases, the J end lost 1 base, and 8 bases lay between the germline ends. The CDR3 DNA sequence: TGTGCCAGCAGCTTACAGAGGGGCACAGATACGCAGTATTTT. Translating gives CASSLQRGTDTQYF.

The DNA of the CDR3 is TGTGCCAGCAGCGTCCAGGACTATGGCTACACCTTC. Protein: CASSVQDYGYTF. The gene calls are TRBV9 and TRBJ1-2; the D is unclear. The CDR3 consists of 12 residues. V lost 2 bases and J 3 bases, leaving 5 bases between the germline ends. Germline CDR1 SGDLS, CDR2 YYNGEE.

With regard to this clone: This CDR3 is also generated by other DNA sequences in the sample. The rearrangement links TRBV6-5 to TRBJ2-7, with 8 bases aligning to TRBD1. Germline CDR1 and CDR2: MNHEY and SVGAGI. V shed 5 bases and J 0 bases; nucleotides not matched to a gene: 3. The CDR3 sequence is 14 residues long. Here the CDR3 DNA reads TGTGCCAGCAGTCCCGGACAGGGCTCCTACGAGCAGTACTTC. Translated: CASSPGQGSYEQYF.

The chain recombines TRBV27 with TRBJ2-3, with D hard to call. This CDR3 comprises 14 residues. V lost 6 bases and J 1 base, leaving 11 bases between the germline ends. From germline, CDR1 is MNHEY and CDR2 SMNVEV (reference sequence). DNA for the CDR3: TGTGCCAGCAGCCATCGACTCCGCACAGATACGCAGTATTTT. Encoded protein: CASSHRLRTDTQYF.

The gene calls are TRBV28 and TRBJ1-4; possibly TRBD1 for D (6 bases). Germline V lookup: CDR1 MDHEN, CDR2 SYDVKM. This CDR3 spans 16 amino acids. V lost 7 bases to trimming and J lost 0 bases, with 15 bases between them. CDR3 sequence: CASTTGPDATNEKLFF. The CDR3 DNA sequence: TGTGCCAGCACCACAGGGCCCGATGCAACTAATGAAAAACTGTTTTTT.

The V gene is TRBV5-1, the J gene TRBJ2-2, with D uncertain. The CDR3 has 15 residues. V was shortened by 0 bases and J by 1 base, with 7 bases between the two germline ends. CDR1 is SGHRS, CDR2 YFSETQ, per germline. CDR3 coding DNA: TGCGCCAGCAGCTTGGGCCAGGAGAACACCGGGGAGCTGTTTTTT. Translating it yields CASSLGQENTGELFF.

V and J are TRBV11-3 and TRBJ2-1, with 15 nucleotides matching TRBD2. After removal of 1 base from V and 5 bases from J, the junction contained 9 bases not matched to a gene. This CDR3 comprises 19 residues. Per germline, CDR1 SGHNT and CDR2 YENEEA. Here the CDR3 reads CASSLAGGTSGRLDNEQFF. CDR3 coding DNA: TGTGCCAGCAGCTTAGCGGGGGGGACTAGCGGGAGGCTAGACAATGAGCAGTTCTTC. The full variable domain, completed using reference TRBV11-3 and TRBJ2-1, is EAGVVQSPRYKIIEKKQPVAFWCNPISGHNTLYWYLQNLGQGPELLIRYENEEAVDDSQLPKDRFSAERLKGVDSTLKIQPAELGDSAVYLCASSLAGGTSGRLDNEQFFGPGTRLTVL.

The chain recombines TRBV5-1 with TRBJ2-5; a weak D match, TRBD1 (5 bases). Between the trimmed V and J ends, which lost 4 bases and 0 bases, there was a span of 13 bases. The germline V gene encodes CDR1 SGHRS and CDR2 YFSETQ. This CDR3 has 15 amino acids. The CDR3 DNA reads TGCGCCAGCAGCGGCCCCGCGACAGACCAAGAGACCCAGTACTTC. This translates into CASSGPATDQETQYF.

This chain uses TRBV7-8 with TRBJ2-1; 7 bases match TRBD1. Germline values: CDR1 SGHVS, CDR2 FQNEAQ. Losses at the gene ends were 0 bases for V and 7 bases for J; bases not matched to a gene: 9. The CDR3 consists of 16 residues. CDR3: CASSLARPGGANEQFF. The CDR3 DNA is TGTGCCAGCAGCTTAGCGCGGCCAGGGGGTGCGAATGAGCAGTTCTTC.

This rearrangement joins TRBV6-4 to TRBJ2-2; D not certain. V shed 9 bases and J shed 1 base, with 12 bases lying between them. Germline CDR1 and CDR2: MRHNA and SNTAGT. CDR3 length: 14 residues. The CDR3 coding sequence is TGTGCCAGTTCCCGGAACAGGAACACCGGGGAGCTGTTTTTT. Amino acid sequence: CASSRNRNTGELFF.

The chain links TRBV7-3 to TRBJ2-5; TRBD2 matches at 8 bases. V was clipped by 1 base and J by 5 bases; unmatched bases: 18. From germline, CDR1 is SGHTA and CDR2 FQGTGA. This CDR3 is 19 amino acids long. This CDR3 reads CASSLRASGPSIFPETQYF. The CDR3 DNA follows: TGTGCCAGCAGCTTAAGGGCTAGCGGGCCTTCCATATTTCCGGAGACCCAGTACTTC.

The chain joins TRBV19 to TRBJ2-1, with 11 bases matching TRBD2. Trimming at V came to 6 bases and at J to 6 bases, leaving 4 bases not matched to a gene. In germline, CDR1 is LNHDA, CDR2 SQIVND (reference sequence). The CDR3 totals 14 residues. The CDR3, as DNA: TGTGCCAGTAGGGATAGCGGGAGGGGCAATGAGCAGTTCTTC. It encodes CASRDSGRGNEQFF.

This clone was observed a single time. This chain uses TRBV12-3 or TRBV12-4 with TRBJ2-7; D may be TRBD2 (5 bases). Trimming cost V 5 bases and J 12 bases, with 17 bases left between them. The CDR3 covers 12 residues. In DNA, the CDR3 is TGTGCCAGCAGTCTCGACTGGACTCCTCGGTACTTC. Residues: CASSLDWTPRYF.

This clone was seen a few times. The rearrangement joins TRBV4-2 to TRBJ2-1; weak D call: TRBD1 (6 bases). CDR3 length: 16 amino acids. V shed 2 bases and J shed 4 bases, with 15 bases lying between them. Germline V gene lookup returns CDR1 LGHNA and CDR2 YNFKEQ. CDR3 in DNA: TGTGCCAGCAGCCAACCCCCGGCAGGGGATTACAATGAGCAGTTCTTC. Encoded protein: CASSQPPAGDYNEQFF.

The chain is built from TRBV3-1 (or the pseudogene TRBV3-2) and TRBJ1-2; the match to TRBD1 covers 9 bases. Germline V gene lookup returns CDR1 LGHDT and CDR2 YNNKEL (reference sequence). Trimming cost V 0 bases and J 4 bases; bases outside gene matches: 9. CDR3 size: 17 residues. DNA for the CDR3: TGTGCCAGCAGCCAAGATTTCGGGACAGGGACTGTCTATGGCTACACCTTC. This codes for CASSQDFGTGTVYGYTF.

The chain is built from TRBV24-1 and TRBJ2-1; D is possibly TRBD1 (5 bases). The germline V and J ends were trimmed by 0 bases and 6 bases, with 17 bases remaining between them. The CDR3 has 17 residues. The germline V gene has CDR1 KGHDR and CDR2 SFDVKD. CDR3 DNA: TGTGCCACCAGTGATTTGTCATTCCCAGGGCCGGGCAATGAGCAGTTCTTC. Translated, it gives CATSDLSFPGPGNEQFF.

The chain carries TRBV18 and TRBJ2-7, with 12 bases matching TRBD1. The CDR3 contains 14 residues. CDR1 is KGHSH and CDR2 is LQKENI in the germline V gene. V lost 6 bases to trimming and J lost 7 bases; unmatched junction nucleotides: 7. CDR3 loop: CASSPGTGGGEQYF. The DNA of the CDR3 is TGTGCCAGCTCTCCCGGGACAGGGGGCGGAGAGCAGTACTTC.

V and J are TRBV5-1 and TRBJ2-1, with TRBD1 as a possible D gene (6 bases). Germline loops: CDR1 SGHRS, CDR2 YFSETQ. The CDR3 length is 14 residues. V lost 1 base, J lost 3 bases, and 8 bases lay in between. CDR3 amino acids: CASSLNRVYNEQFF. The DNA of the CDR3 is TGCGCCAGCAGCTTGAACAGGGTCTACAATGAGCAGTTCTTC.

This chain joins TRBV5-1 and TRBJ2-2; tentative D call: TRBD2 (7 bases). V was cut by 1 base and J by 6 bases, with 13 bases left in between. The CDR3 covers 15 residues. Per the germline V gene, CDR1 is SGHRS and CDR2 is YFSETQ. The CDR3 sequence: CASSLSDSGAGELFF. In nucleotides, the CDR3 is TGCGCCAGCAGCTTGTCGGACAGCGGGGCCGGGGAGCTGTTTTTT.

The chain is built from TRBV28 and TRBJ2-5; TRBD2 matches 12 bases. Trimming removed 6 bases from V and 5 bases from J; junction bases left unmatched: 10. The CDR3 spans 16 residues. The germline gives CDR1 MDHEN, CDR2 SYDVKM. The CDR3 loop is CASRPGTSGLGETQYF. The CDR3 DNA is TGTGCCAGCAGGCCGGGGACTAGCGGGCTCGGGGAGACCCAGTACTTC.

Regarding this clone: The same CDR3 is also encoded by other DNA sequences in this sample. This chain uses TRBV3-1 (or the pseudogene TRBV3-2) with TRBJ1-3; D is unclear. Germline loops: CDR1 LGHDT, CDR2 YNNKEL (reference sequence). The CDR3 is made up of 15 amino acids. With 0 bases removed from V and 4 bases from J, the gap between germline ends came to 10 bases. CDR3 sequence: CASSQDPGFGNTIYF. The CDR3 DNA follows: TGTGCCAGCAGCCAAGATCCGGGGTTCGGAAACACCATATATTTT.

The chain is built from TRBV18 and TRBJ1-5, with 10 bases fitting TRBD1. Germline V gives CDR1 KGHSH, CDR2 LQKENI. V was pared by 6 bases and J by 9 bases, with 8 bases of the junction left unmatched. The CDR3 extends over 14 amino acids. The CDR3 nucleotides read TGTGCCAGCTCCAGTGACAGGGGGCTCGCGCCCCAGCATTTT. Residues: CASSSDRGLAPQHF.